This entry describes one T cell receptor beta chain. One end of the junction varies from germline; a read error may be responsible. This sample was included in a study of tumor and adjacent non-tumor tissue in lung cancer. Study summary: There were 11 to 13 adenocarcinoma, a couple of squamous cell carcinoma and 1 small cell lung cancer cases. Patients were aged roughly 31 to 76, 10 men and 5 women, stage I to III.

Germline V gene sequence: CDR1 DFQATT, CDR2 SNEGSKA (reference sequence). CDR3 length equals 14 residues. TCRbeta libraries were built with three rounds of nested PCR, modified from ARM-PCR. Using its own MiXCR run on the multiplex PCR reads, TCRdb lists one record per CDR3 protein. The sample includes 94,000 or so distinct CDR3 sequences, roughly 77% of them seen just once. The template was RNA from unsorted bulk tissue. More than 3 cm separated this lung sample from the edge of the tumor. The sample comprised distant non-tumor lung tissue. The clonotype comes from a woman in her fifties or sixties with non-small cell lung cancer. This rearrangement joins TRBV20-1 to TRBJ2-3; possibly TRBD1 or TRBD2 for D (6 bases each). CDR3 loop: CNARGPGGTNTQYF. The CDR3 DNA reads as TGCAATGCTAGAGGGCCCGGGGGCACAAATACGCAGTATTTT.